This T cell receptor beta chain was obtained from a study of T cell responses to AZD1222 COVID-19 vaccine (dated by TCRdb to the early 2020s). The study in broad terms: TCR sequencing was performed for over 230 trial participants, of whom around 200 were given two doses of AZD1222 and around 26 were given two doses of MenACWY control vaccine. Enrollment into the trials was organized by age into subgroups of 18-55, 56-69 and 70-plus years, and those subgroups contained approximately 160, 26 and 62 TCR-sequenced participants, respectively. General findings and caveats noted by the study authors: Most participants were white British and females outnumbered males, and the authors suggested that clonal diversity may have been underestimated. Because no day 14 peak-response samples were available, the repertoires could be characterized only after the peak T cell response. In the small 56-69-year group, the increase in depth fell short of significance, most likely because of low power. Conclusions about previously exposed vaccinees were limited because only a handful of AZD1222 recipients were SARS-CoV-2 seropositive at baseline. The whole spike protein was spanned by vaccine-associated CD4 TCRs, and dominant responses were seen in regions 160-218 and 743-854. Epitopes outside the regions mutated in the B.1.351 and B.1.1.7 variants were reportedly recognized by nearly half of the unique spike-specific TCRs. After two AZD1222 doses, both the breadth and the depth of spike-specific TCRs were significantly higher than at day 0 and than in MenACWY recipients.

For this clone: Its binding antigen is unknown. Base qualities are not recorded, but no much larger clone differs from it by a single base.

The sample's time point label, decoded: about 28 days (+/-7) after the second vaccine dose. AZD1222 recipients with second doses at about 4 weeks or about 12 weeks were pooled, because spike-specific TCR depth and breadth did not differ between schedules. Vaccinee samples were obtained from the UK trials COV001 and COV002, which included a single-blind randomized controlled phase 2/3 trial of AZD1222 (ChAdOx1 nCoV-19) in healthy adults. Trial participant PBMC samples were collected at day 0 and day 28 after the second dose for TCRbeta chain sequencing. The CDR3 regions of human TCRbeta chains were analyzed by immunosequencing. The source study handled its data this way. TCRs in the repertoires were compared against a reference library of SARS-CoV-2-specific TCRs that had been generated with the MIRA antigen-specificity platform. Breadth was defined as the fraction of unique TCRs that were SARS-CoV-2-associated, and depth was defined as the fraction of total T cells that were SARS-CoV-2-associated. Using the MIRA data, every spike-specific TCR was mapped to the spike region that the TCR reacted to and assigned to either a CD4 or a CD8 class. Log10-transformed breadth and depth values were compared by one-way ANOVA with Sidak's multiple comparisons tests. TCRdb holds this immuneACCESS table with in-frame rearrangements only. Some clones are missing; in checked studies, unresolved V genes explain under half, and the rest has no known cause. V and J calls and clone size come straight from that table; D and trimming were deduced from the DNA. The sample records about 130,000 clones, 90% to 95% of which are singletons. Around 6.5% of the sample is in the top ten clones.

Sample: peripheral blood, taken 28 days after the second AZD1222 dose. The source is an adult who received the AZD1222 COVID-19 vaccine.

The CDR3 protein sequence reads: CASTPAGGLSGANVLTF. The DNA sequence reads TGTGCCAGCACCCCAGCGGGGGGGCTCTCTGGGGCCAACGTCCTGACTTTC. The V and J genes are TRBV28 and TRBJ2-6; 10 bases in between match TRBD2. V is pruned by 7 bases and J by 0 bases, leaving 6 bases of the junction without a gene match. The CDR3 has 17 amino acids, counting the end cysteine and phenylalanine. Solely the CDR3 DNA is kept, with 51 bases framed from the first base. The CDR1 and CDR2 encoded by the germline V gene are MDHEN and SYDVKM.